Below are 19 T cell receptor beta chains sequenced from a single sample in a study of blood T cell repertoires in COVID-19. Here immunoSEQ multiplex PCR was the method, and the copy in TCRdb shows in-frame clones only, minus some. The top ten hold approximately 3.5% of the sample, which has just under 350,000 clones, around nine tenths seen once. Sequenced sample: peripheral blood. Receptors originate from a woman between 18 and 29 years old who had recovered from COVID-19.

J is TRBJ2-6 and V is TRBV6-6, with D perhaps TRBD2 (5 bases). CDR1 is MNHNY, CDR2 SVGAGI, per germline (reference sequence). With 5 bases removed from V and 0 bases from J, the gap between germline ends came to 8 bases. The CDR3 covers 15 residues. The CDR3 DNA sequence: TGTGCCAGCAGTCGAGGGCGCTCTGGGGCCAACGTCCTGACTTTC. It translates to CASSRGRSGANVLTF.

The V gene is TRBV6-1, the J gene TRBJ2-7, with D tentatively TRBD2 (5 bases). Trimming removed 0 bases from V and 2 bases from J, with 14 bases in between. CDR1 is MNHNS and CDR2 is SASEGT in the germline V gene. The CDR3 length is 16 residues. CDR3 region: CASSEAVASGAYEQYV. CDR3 bases: TGTGCCAGCAGTGAAGCAGTAGCCAGCGGCGCCTACGAGCAGTACGTC.

The rearrangement uses TRBV2 and TRBJ1-2, with D tentatively TRBD1 (5 bases). The length of the CDR3 is 13 residues. Germline assignment: CDR1 SNHLY and CDR2 FYNNEI. The V end was cut by 7 bases, the J end by 6 bases, with 15 bases between. The CDR3: CASTLSGADGYTF. Written as DNA, the CDR3 is TGTGCCAGCACCCTGAGTGGGGCAGATGGCTACACCTTC.

DNA for the CDR3: TGTGCCAGCAGTCGGGGGGGCCGATCGAACACTGAAGCTTTCTTT. Its protein is CASSRGGRSNTEAFF. The J gene is TRBJ1-1, the V gene TRBV6-5; D may be TRBD1 (6 bases). The CDR3 spans 15 residues. The V end was cut by 5 bases, the J end by 1 base, with 14 bases between. Germline loops: CDR1 MNHEY, CDR2 SVGAGI.

This chain links TRBV19 with TRBJ2-6; D might be TRBD1 (5 bases). The CDR3 has 19 amino acids. From germline, CDR1 is LNHDA and CDR2 SQIVND (reference sequence). V gave up 5 bases and J gave up 0 bases, with 20 bases separating them. CDR3 region: CASSPMRRGGTSGANVLTF. The DNA for the CDR3 is TGTGCCAGTAGTCCTATGAGAAGGGGCGGCACCTCTGGGGCCAACGTCCTGACTTTC.

This chain uses TRBV30 with TRBJ1-1; D gene ambiguous. This CDR3 is 11 amino acids long. V lost 3 bases, J lost 8 bases, and 10 bases lay in between. Germline V gene data show CDR1 as GTSNPN and CDR2 as SVGIG (reference sequence). In DNA form, the CDR3 reads TGTGCCTGGAGCTCGACAAGGGAAGCTTTCTTT. Translated, it gives CAWSSTREAFF. Based on the CDR3 plus reference TRBV30 and TRBJ1-1, the full variable domain is SQTIHQWPATLVQPVGSPLSLECTVEGTSNPNLYWYRQAAGRGLQLLFYSVGIGQISSEVPQNLSASRPQDRQFILSSKKLLLSDSGFYLCAWSSTREAFFGQGTRLTVV.

V is TRBV11-3 and J is TRBJ1-2, with D possibly TRBD1 on 6 matching bases. The CDR3 has 13 residues. Trimming removed 4 bases from V and 4 bases from J, with 10 bases in between. Germline V gives CDR1 SGHNT, CDR2 YENEEA. CDR3 coding DNA: TGTGCCAGCAGCTCTGACAGGCTCTATGGCTACACCTTC. Protein sequence: CASSSDRLYGYTF. Combining the CDR3 with reference TRBV11-3 and TRBJ1-2 gives the whole variable domain EAGVVQSPRYKIIEKKQPVAFWCNPISGHNTLYWYLQNLGQGPELLIRYENEEAVDDSQLPKDRFSAERLKGVDSTLKIQPAELGDSAVYLCASSSDRLYGYTFGSGTRLTVV.

This chain joins TRBV15 and TRBJ1-3; the match to TRBD1 covers 10 bases. This CDR3 has 16 residues. Germline trimming cut 0 bases from V and 8 bases from J; bases unmatched to any gene: 7. Germline V gene data show CDR1 as LNHNV and CDR2 as YYDKDF (reference sequence). CDR3 DNA: TGTGCCACCAGCAGAGATCTCGGGACAGGGGCTGACACCATATATTTT. Its translation: CATSRDLGTGADTIYF.

The rearrangement uses TRBV19 and TRBJ1-2; maybe TRBD1 (6 bases). Germline V gene sequence: CDR1 LNHDA, CDR2 SQIVND (reference sequence). Trimming left V 0 bases short and J 7 bases short, with 12 bases between. The CDR3 has 14 amino acids. The CDR3 reads CASSIEGGIGGYTF. CDR3 coding DNA: TGTGCCAGTAGTATAGAAGGGGGAATTGGTGGCTACACCTTC.

This chain connects TRBV19 to TRBJ1-5; 7 bases map to TRBD1. This CDR3 has 14 amino acids. The V gene end was trimmed by 9 bases and the J gene end by 3 bases; junction bases not matched to a gene: 8. CDR1 and CDR2 (germline): LNHDA, SQIVND (reference sequence). Written as DNA, the CDR3 is TGTGCCAGCCACAGGGGACCGGTCAATCAGCCCCAGCATTTT. It yields the protein CASHRGPVNQPQHF.

V gene TRBV29-1 combines with J gene TRBJ1-1; D may be TRBD1 (5 bases). Trimming removed 1 base from V and 4 bases from J, with 13 bases in between. This CDR3 spans 14 amino acids. CDR1 SQVTM and CDR2 ANQGSEA come from the germline V gene. As DNA, the CDR3 is TGCAGCGTTGAAGTTTGGGGCAGGACCACTGAAGCTTTCTTT. Amino acids: CSVEVWGRTTEAFF. Full variable domain (rest looked up from reference TRBV29-1 and TRBJ1-1): SAVISQKPSRDICQRGTSLTIQCQVDSQVTMMFWYRQQPGQSLTLIATANQGSEATYESGFVIDKFPISRPNLTFSTLTVSNMSPEDSSIYLCSVEVWGRTTEAFFGQGTRLTVV.

The chain links TRBV29-1 to TRBJ2-5, with TRBD2 matching over 8 bases. V trimming: 4 bases; J trimming: 2 bases; junction bases outside the gene matches: 9. This CDR3 contains 15 residues. Germline V lookup: CDR1 SQVTM, CDR2 ANQGSEA. The CDR3 DNA sequence: TGCAGCGTTGCTCCGATAAGCGGGGGACAAGAGACCCAGTACTTC. Protein product: CSVAPISGGQETQYF.

V usage is TRBV10-3 and J usage is TRBJ1-1, with 7 bases fitting TRBD1. In germline, CDR1 is ENHRY, CDR2 SYGVKD. The CDR3 totals 18 residues. J was trimmed by 0 bases and V by 6 bases; bases with no gene match: 16. The CDR3 loop reads CAIRTNLGDRKLNTEAFF. DNA of the CDR3: TGTGCCATCAGGACCAATTTAGGGGACAGAAAATTGAACACTGAAGCTTTCTTT.

V is TRBV4-1 and J is TRBJ2-2, with D possibly TRBD2 on 6 matching bases. The length of the CDR3 is 20 residues. Trimming removed 0 bases at V and 0 bases at J, with 20 bases between. CDR1 MGHRA and CDR2 YSYEKL come from the germline V gene. The DNA of the CDR3 is TGCGCCAGCAGCCAAGATCAGGACGGGAGAGTAAGGCCGAACACCGGGGAGCTGTTTTTT. Encoded protein: CASSQDQDGRVRPNTGELFF.

The rearrangement uses TRBV30 and TRBJ1-6, with D unresolved. The CDR3 is 13 residues long. Germline CDR1 and CDR2: GTSNPN and SVGIG (reference sequence). V lost 3 bases, J lost 5 bases, and 8 bases lay in between. CDR3 DNA sequence: TGTGCCTGGAGAGAACAGAATAATTCACCCCTCCACTTT. Translation gives CAWREQNNSPLHF.

The V gene is TRBV7-9, the J gene TRBJ1-2; 8 bases map to TRBD1. Per germline, CDR1 SEHNR and CDR2 FQNEAQ (reference sequence). Trimming at V came to 5 bases and at J to 8 bases, leaving 16 bases not matched to a gene. The CDR3 is 16 amino acids. For the CDR3, the DNA is TGTGCCAGCAGCGCGTATCCGGGACAGGCAAGGGAAGGCTACACCTTC. Its protein is CASSAYPGQAREGYTF.

This clone was seen only a few times. The rearrangement joins TRBV10-3 to TRBJ1-3; TRBD1 might be the D (6 bases). CDR3 length: 15 residues. In germline, CDR1 is ENHRY, CDR2 SYGVKD. Trimming removed 8 bases at V and 0 bases at J, with 14 bases between. This CDR3 is CAISLQGSSGNTIYF. The CDR3 region has the DNA TGTGCCATCTCCCTGCAGGGGAGCTCTGGAAACACCATATATTTT.

The chain uses TRBV11-2 and TRBJ2-2; no reliable D call. The CDR3 is 13 residues long. Per germline, CDR1 SGHAT and CDR2 FQNNGV. V was clipped by 5 bases and J by 6 bases, with 10 bases between them. CDR3 in amino acids: CASSHDIPGELFF. The CDR3 DNA sequence: TGTGCCAGCAGCCACGACATTCCCGGGGAGCTGTTTTTT.

V usage is TRBV19 and J usage is TRBJ2-1, with 11 bases matching TRBD2. The germline gives CDR1 LNHDA, CDR2 SQIVND (reference sequence). V lost 4 bases, J lost 5 bases, and 4 bases stayed unmatched. The CDR3 is 15 amino acids. The CDR3 coding sequence is TGTGCCAGTAGTAAGGGACTAGCGGCTGACAATGAGCAGTTCTTC. Residues: CASSKGLAADNEQFF. Using reference TRBV19 and TRBJ2-1 for the parts outside the CDR3, the full variable domain is DGGITQSPKYLFRKEGQNVTLSCEQNLNHDAMYWYRQDPGQGLRLIYYSQIVNDFQKGDIAEGYSVSREKKESFPLTVTSAQKNPTAFYLCASSKGLAADNEQFFGPGTRLTVL.